The sequence of this T cell receptor (beta chain) was determined in a study of cytomegalovirus exposure and HLA in healthy donors. On the study more broadly: HLA-typed donors were the source of around 87 million unique TCRs, which an early data release held.

The PCR employed 60 Vbeta primers together with 13 Jbeta primers. This table comes from immunoSEQ multiplex PCR, and its TCRdb copy is limited to in-frame clones, with some not included. This table has roughly 130,000 clones, 81% appearing once. Study-level results: Analysis performed later found roughly 18,000 TCR beta sequences associated with HLA alleles at 0.05 false discovery rate.

With regard to this clone: Its antigen is still unknown.

Sample: PBMCs. This TCR was recovered from a man aged 18 to 30 in good health and CMV-seronegative.

The CDR3 loop is CASSWGTDTDTQYF. For the CDR3, the DNA is TGCGCCAGCAGCTGGGGGACAGACACAGATACGCAGTATTTT. V gene TRBV5-1 combines with J gene TRBJ2-3; 7 bases map to TRBD1. The CDR3 consists of 14 residues. The germline CDR1 and CDR2 sequences are SGHRS and YFSETQ. After removal of 3 bases from V and 2 bases from J, the junction contained 3 bases not matched to a gene. Using reference TRBV5-1 and TRBJ2-3 for the parts outside the CDR3, the full variable domain is KAGVTQTPRYLIKTRGQQVTLSCSPISGHRSVSWYQQTPGQGLQFLFEYFSETQRNKGNFPGRFSGRQFSNSRSEMNVSTLELGDSALYLCASSWGTDTDTQYFGPGTRLTVL.